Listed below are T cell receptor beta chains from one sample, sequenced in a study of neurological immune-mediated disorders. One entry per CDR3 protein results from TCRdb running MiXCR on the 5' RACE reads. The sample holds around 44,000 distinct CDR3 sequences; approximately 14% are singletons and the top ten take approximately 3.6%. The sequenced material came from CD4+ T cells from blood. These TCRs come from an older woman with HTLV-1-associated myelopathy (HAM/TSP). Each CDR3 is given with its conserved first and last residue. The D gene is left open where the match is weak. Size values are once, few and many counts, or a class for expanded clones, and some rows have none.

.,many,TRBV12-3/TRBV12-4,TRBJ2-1,CASSLGRGSEQFF
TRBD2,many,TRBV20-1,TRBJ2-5,CSARIPGLAGGVQETQYF
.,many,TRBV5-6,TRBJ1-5,CASSLYGIGNQPQHF
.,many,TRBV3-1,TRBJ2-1,CASTAGTVGYNEQFF
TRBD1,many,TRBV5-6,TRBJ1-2,CASSYGQAPFYGYTF
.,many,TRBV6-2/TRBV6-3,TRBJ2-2,CASTRWDSGVRELFF
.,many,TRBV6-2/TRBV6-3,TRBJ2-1,CASSYEGSSYNEQFF
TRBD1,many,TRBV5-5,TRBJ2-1,CASRHVSGRDRALSSYNEQFF
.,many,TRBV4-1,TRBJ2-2,CASSQWGTGTGELFF
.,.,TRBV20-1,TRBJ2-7,CIARSERGTYDQYF
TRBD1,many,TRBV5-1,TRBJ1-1,CASSLGAGGLGTEAFF
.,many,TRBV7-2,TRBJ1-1,CASSLGTNTEAFF
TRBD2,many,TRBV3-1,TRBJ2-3,CASSQPSGGSDTQYF
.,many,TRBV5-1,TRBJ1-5,CASSLGHSNQPQHF
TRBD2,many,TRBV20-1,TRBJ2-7,CSGTGTTPSYEQYF
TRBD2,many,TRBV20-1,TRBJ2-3,CSATRGLAGGGLRTDTQYF
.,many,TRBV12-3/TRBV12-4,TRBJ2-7,CASGQWVSYEQYF
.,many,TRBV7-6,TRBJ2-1,CASSLGGPVGNEQFF
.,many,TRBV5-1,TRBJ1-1,CASSPDPPGTTEAFF
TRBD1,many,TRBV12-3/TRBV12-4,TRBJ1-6,CASSRGQAESSPLHF
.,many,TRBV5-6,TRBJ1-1,CASSLGLTRIYTEAFF